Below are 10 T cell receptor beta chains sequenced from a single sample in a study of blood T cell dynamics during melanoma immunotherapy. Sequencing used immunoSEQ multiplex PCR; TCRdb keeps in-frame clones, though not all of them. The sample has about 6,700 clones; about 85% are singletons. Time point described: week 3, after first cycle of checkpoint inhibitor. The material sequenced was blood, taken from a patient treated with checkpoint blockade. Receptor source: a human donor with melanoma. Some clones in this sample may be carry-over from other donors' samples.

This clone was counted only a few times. The DNA of the CDR3 is TGTGCCAGCAGGGTGGAGACCCAGTACTTC. Translated: CASRVETQYF. This rearrangement joins TRBV2 to TRBJ2-5; D remains unclear. CDR1 is SNHLY, CDR2 FYNNEI, per germline. The V gene lost 6 bases and the J gene lost 5 bases, with 4 bases spanning the gap. CDR3 size: 10 residues.

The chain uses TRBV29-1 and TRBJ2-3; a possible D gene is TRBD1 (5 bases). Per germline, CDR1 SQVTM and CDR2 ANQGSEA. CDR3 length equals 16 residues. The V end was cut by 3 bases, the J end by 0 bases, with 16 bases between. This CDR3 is CSVDERTPISTDTQYF. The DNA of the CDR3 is TGCAGCGTTGATGAACGGACACCTATTAGCACAGATACGCAGTATTTT.

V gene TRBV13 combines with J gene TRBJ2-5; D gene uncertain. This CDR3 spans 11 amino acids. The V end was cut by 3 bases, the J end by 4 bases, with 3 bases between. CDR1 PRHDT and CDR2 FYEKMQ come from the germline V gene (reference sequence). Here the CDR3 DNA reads TGTGCCAGCAGCTTTCTAGAGACCCAGTACTTC. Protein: CASSFLETQYF.

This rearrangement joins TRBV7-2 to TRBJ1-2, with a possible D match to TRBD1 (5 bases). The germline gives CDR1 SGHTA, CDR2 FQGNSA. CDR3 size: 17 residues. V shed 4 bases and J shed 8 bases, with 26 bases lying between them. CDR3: CASSSISAGWGEEGYTF. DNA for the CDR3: TGTGCCAGCAGCTCCATTAGCGCCGGGTGGGGGGAGGAGGGCTACACCTTC.

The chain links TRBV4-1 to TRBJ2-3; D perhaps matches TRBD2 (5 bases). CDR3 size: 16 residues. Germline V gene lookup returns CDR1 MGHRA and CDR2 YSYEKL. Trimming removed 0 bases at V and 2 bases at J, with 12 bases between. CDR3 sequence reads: CASSQDRTPYTDTQYF. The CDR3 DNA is TGCGCCAGCAGCCAAGATCGGACTCCTTACACAGATACGCAGTATTTT.

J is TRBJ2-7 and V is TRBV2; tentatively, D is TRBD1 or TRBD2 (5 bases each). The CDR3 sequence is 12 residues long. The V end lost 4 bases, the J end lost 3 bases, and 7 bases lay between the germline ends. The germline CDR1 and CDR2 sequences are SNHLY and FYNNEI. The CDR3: CASSVGDYEQYF. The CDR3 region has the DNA TGTGCCAGCAGTGTGGGGGACTACGAGCAGTACTTC. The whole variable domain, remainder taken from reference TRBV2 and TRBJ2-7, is EPEVTQTPSHQVTQMGQEVILRCVPISNHLYFYWYRQILGQKVEFLVSFYNNEISEKSEIFDDQFSVERPDGSNFTLKIRSTKLEDSAMYFCASSVGDYEQYFGPGTRLTVT.

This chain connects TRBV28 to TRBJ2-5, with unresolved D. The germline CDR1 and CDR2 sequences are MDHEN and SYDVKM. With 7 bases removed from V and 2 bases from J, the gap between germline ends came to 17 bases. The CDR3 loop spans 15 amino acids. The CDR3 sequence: CASIKRLRIQETQYF. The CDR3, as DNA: TGTGCCAGCATCAAGCGTCTCCGTATTCAAGAGACCCAGTACTTC.

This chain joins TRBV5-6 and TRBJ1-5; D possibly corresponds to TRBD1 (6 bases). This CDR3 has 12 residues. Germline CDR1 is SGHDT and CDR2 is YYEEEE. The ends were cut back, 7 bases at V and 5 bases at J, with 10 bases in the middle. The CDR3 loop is CASLAGDQPQHF. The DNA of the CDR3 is TGTGCCAGCTTGGCAGGGGATCAGCCCCAGCATTTT.

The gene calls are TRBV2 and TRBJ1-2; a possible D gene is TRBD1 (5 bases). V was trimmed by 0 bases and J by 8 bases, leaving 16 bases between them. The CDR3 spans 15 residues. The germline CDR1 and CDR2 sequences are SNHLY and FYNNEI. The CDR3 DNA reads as TGTGCCAGCAGTGAAGCGAGCGACAGCGTATCGGGCTACACCTTC. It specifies CASSEASDSVSGYTF. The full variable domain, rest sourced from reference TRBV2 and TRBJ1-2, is EPEVTQTPSHQVTQMGQEVILRCVPISNHLYFYWYRQILGQKVEFLVSFYNNEISEKSEIFDDQFSVERPDGSNFTLKIRSTKLEDSAMYFCASSEASDSVSGYTFGSGTRLTVV.

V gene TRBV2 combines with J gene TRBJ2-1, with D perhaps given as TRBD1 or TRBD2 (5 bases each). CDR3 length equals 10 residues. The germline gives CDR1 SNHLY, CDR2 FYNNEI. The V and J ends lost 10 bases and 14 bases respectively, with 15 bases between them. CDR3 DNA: TGTGCCATCCGAGGGGTGTTGGAGTTCTTC. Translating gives CAIRGVLEFF.